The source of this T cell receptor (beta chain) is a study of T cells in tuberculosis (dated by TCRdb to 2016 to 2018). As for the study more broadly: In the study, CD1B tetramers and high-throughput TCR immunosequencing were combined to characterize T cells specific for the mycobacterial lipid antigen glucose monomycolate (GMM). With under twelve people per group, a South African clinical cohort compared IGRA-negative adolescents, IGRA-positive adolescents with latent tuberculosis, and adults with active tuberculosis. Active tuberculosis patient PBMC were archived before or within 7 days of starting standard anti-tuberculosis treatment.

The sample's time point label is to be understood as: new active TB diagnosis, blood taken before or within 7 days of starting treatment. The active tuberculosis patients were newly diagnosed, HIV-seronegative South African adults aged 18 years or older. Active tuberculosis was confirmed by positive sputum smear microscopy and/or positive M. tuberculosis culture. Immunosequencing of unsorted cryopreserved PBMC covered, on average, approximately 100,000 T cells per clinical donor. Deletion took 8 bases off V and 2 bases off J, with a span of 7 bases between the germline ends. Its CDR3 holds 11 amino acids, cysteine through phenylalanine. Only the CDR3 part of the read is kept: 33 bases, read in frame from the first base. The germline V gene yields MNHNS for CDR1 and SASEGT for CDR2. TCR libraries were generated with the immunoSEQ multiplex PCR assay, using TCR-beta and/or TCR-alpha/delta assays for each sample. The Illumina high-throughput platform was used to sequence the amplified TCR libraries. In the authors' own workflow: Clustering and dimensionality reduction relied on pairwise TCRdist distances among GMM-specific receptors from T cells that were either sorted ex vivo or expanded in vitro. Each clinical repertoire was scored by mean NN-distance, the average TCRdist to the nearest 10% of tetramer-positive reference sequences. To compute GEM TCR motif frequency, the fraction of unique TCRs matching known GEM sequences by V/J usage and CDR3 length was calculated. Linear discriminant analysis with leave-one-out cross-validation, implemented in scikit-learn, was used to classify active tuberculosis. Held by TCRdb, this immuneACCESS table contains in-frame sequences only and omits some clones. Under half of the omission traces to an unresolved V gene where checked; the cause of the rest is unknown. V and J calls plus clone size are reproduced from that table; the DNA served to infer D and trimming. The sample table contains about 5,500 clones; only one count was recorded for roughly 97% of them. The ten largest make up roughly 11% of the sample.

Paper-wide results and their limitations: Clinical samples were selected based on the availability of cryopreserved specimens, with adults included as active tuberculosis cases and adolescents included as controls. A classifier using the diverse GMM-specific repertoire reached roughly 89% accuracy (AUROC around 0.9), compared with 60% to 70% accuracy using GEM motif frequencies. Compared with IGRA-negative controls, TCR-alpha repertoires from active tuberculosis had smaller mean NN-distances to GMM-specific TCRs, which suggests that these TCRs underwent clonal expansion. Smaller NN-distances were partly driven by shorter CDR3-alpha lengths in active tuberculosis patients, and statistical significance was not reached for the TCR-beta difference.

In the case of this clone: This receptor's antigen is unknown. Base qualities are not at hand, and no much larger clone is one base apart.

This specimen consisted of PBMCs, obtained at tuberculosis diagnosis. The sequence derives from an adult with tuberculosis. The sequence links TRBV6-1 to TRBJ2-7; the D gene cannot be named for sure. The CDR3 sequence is CASVAAYEQYF. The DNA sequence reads TGTGCCAGCGTGGCTGCCTACGAGCAGTACTTC.